This TCR beta chain was identified during a study of metastatic and nonmetastatic thyroid tumors. Turning to the study itself: Comparison of repertoires was carried out across blood and tumor or nodule tissue from malignant and benign thyroid patients.

The entire patient cohort was treatment-naive prior to thyroid surgery. This clone was found many times. Its target is not known. The CDR3 consists of 14 residues. Trimming left V 8 bases short and J 1 base short, with 11 bases between. Germline lookup yields CDR1 LGHDT and CDR2 YNNKEL (reference sequence). Points from the study as a whole: Benign nodules reportedly had significantly lower TCR beta diversity than malignant thyroid tumors in blood and tumor.

Under the authors' procedure: Building a distant-metastasis classifier for papillary thyroid cancer drew on CDR3 differences across clinicopathological groups. TCRdb reanalyzed the PCR reads with MiXCR. TCRdb, not the original authors, processed these V and J calls. The table shows approximately 16,000 clones, with around a third occurring only once. This sequence joins TRBV3-1 and TRBJ2-2; a possible D gene is TRBD2 (6 bases). The sequenced sample consisted of tumor tissue. This receptor was obtained from a male donor with papillary thyroid cancer or a benign thyroid nodule (not recorded which). Some clones in this sample may be carry-over from other donors' samples. CDR3: CASRTTLNTGELFF. In nucleotides, the CDR3 is TGTGCCAGCCGGACTACCCTGAACACCGGGGAGCTGTTTTTT.